This TCR beta chain is from a study of blood T cell repertoires in COVID-19. Study overall: Sites in the United States, Italy and Spain provided acute and convalescent COVID-19 samples. PBMCs, B-cell-depleted T cells, or T cells provided the cDNA or gDNA that made up the material.

The Seattle site enrolled patients during active infection and followed them longitudinally. The V end lost 4 bases, the J end lost 4 bases, and 26 bases lay between the germline ends. This CDR3 has 20 amino acids. Germline values: CDR1 LNHDA, CDR2 SQIVND (reference sequence). Original data processing: Amplification from reference gene primers served as the basis for estimated nucleated cell counts. The protocol was immunoSEQ multiplex PCR, while the TCRdb copy is restricted to in-frame clones and leaves out a portion. The DNA gave D and trimming, while V, J and clone size come from that table. The sample gives some 49,000 clones, roughly 93% of which show up once; roughly 1% is in the top ten.

What was sequenced was peripheral blood. The rearrangement uses TRBV19 and TRBJ1-6; possible D gene TRBD1, 6 bases. The receptor was derived from a man aged 55-75 years with COVID-19, enrolled during active disease. The CDR3 DNA reads TGTGCCAGTAGTACCCGACCCATTACAGCTTACCAGGGGTATAATTCACCCCTCCACTTT. Residues: CASSTRPITAYQGYNSPLHF.